A single sample gave rise to the 10 T cell receptor beta chains below, sequenced in a study of vaccination and CD4 T cells after COVID-19. Once obtained from cultured CD4+ T cells, the DNA was sequenced using the Oncomine TCR Beta short-read assay. TCRdb passed the PCR reads through MiXCR, listing each CDR3 protein once. Of 10,000 or so distinct CDR3 sequences in the sample, 50% to 80% were seen once. The treatment is: approximately nine-day PBMC culture with coronavirus spike peptide pools or control peptides (ViraFEST assay). These receptors' antigens are unknown. Material for sequencing was CD4+ T cells from blood, cultured in vitro. All receptors derive from a human donor who had recovered from COVID-19.

The chain joins TRBV20-1 to TRBJ1-4, with D maybe TRBD1 (5 bases). The CDR3 contains 14 residues. Germline assignment: CDR1 DFQATT and CDR2 SNEGSKA (reference sequence). Trimming removed 3 bases at V and 10 bases at J, with 18 bases between. The CDR3: CSARPPGSGGKLFF. The CDR3 DNA reads TGCAGTGCTAGGCCACCGGGATCGGGGGGAAAACTGTTTTTT.

The genes are TRBV30 and TRBJ2-7; TRBD1 agrees at 8 bases. The V and J ends lost 3 bases and 7 bases, in that order; junction bases with no gene match: 8. The germline V gene encodes CDR1 GTSNPN and CDR2 SVGIG (reference sequence). This CDR3 has 13 amino acids. The CDR3 nucleotides read TGTGCCTGGAGGGACAGGGCCGCGTCGGAGCAGTACTTC. Translation: CAWRDRAASEQYF.

This clonotype turned up a few times. This sequence joins TRBV12-3 or TRBV12-4 and TRBJ1-6; D possibly corresponds to TRBD1 (5 bases). Trimming removed 9 bases at V and 9 bases at J, with 21 bases between. CDR3 length: 15 residues. This CDR3 reads CASRPSGSKGSPLHF. In DNA, the CDR3 is TGTGCCAGTCGACCCTCAGGGAGTAAGGGTTCACCCCTCCACTTT.

The chain recombines TRBV7-9 with TRBJ1-4; D unclear. The CDR3 runs to 13 residues. With 5 bases removed from V and 8 bases from J, the gap between germline ends came to 12 bases. CDR1 and CDR2 from the germline V gene are SEHNR and FQNEAQ (reference sequence). The CDR3 loop is CASSPRTAEKLFF. CDR3 sequence (DNA): TGTGCCAGCAGCCCTCGGACTGCCGAAAAACTGTTTTTT.

In this sample, this clonotype turned up a few times. The V call is TRBV10-2, the J call TRBJ2-3; D perhaps matches TRBD2 (5 bases). The CDR3 contains 15 residues. The germline CDR1 and CDR2 sequences are WSHSY and SAAADI. V lost 7 bases and J lost 2, with 16 bases in between. This CDR3 is CASNLDGIDTDTQYF. The CDR3 DNA sequence: TGCGCCAGCAACCTCGACGGGATCGACACAGATACGCAGTATTTT.

The chain couples TRBV20-1 to TRBJ2-7; D perhaps matches TRBD2 (6 bases). Trimming took 4 bases from V and 4 from J, leaving 14 bases between them. CDR3 length: 13 residues. Germline CDR1 DFQATT, CDR2 SNEGSKA (reference sequence). The CDR3 loop reads CSAKMPGTYEQYF. The CDR3, as DNA: TGCAGTGCTAAGATGCCGGGGACTTACGAGCAGTACTTC.

This chain links TRBV5-1 with TRBJ1-1; D gene unclear. Trimming took 0 bases from V and 0 from J, leaving 24 bases between them. Germline CDR1 is SGHRS and CDR2 is YFSETQ. The length of the CDR3 is 20 residues. Here the CDR3 reads CASSLAVSRTLSRVNTEAFF. For the CDR3, the DNA is TGCGCCAGCAGCTTGGCCGTCTCCCGGACTCTCTCGAGAGTGAACACTGAAGCTTTCTTT.

V is TRBV7-9 and J is TRBJ2-5; D is possibly TRBD1 or TRBD2 (6 bases each). V was cut by 0 bases and J by 2 bases, with 10 bases left in between. The CDR3 has 15 residues. Per the germline V gene, CDR1 is SEHNR and CDR2 is FQNEAQ (reference sequence). The CDR3 DNA sequence: TGTGCCAGCAGCTTAGCGGGGGGCCAACAAGAGACCCAGTACTTC. This sequence encodes CASSLAGGQQETQYF.

The genes are TRBV19 and TRBJ1-5; 7 bases fit TRBD1. The CDR3 is 14 amino acids. Per the germline V gene, CDR1 is LNHDA and CDR2 is SQIVND (reference sequence). The trim removed 4 bases at V and 9 bases at J, leaving 9 bases unmatched. The CDR3 sequence is CASSTRQGGWPQHF. The CDR3 DNA follows: TGTGCCAGTAGTACCCGACAGGGAGGGTGGCCCCAGCATTTT.

J is TRBJ1-2 and V is TRBV20-1, with TRBD1 identical over 11 bases. The germline V gene has CDR1 DFQATT and CDR2 SNEGSKA (reference sequence). This CDR3 is 14 amino acids long. V gave up 5 bases and J gave up 4 bases; unmatched junction bases: 6. The CDR3 spells CSAGGQGGAYGYTF. In DNA, the CDR3 is TGCAGTGCTGGGGGACAGGGGGGAGCCTATGGCTACACCTTC.